This section outlines one TCR beta chain sequence together with its context. In this sample, this clonotype turned up a few times. Its antigen specificity is not known. The input lacks base qualities; no much larger clone sits a single base away. This sample was included in a study of blood T cells in healthy people across ages (dated by TCRdb to between 2014 and 2017). As for the study more broadly: In model experiments, template switching captured about one uniquely barcoded TCR beta cDNA molecule for every two T cells. Age-related changes in TCR beta repertoire diversity were measured in the study by deep sequencing normalized with unique cDNA molecular identifiers. The donors were split into four age groups: young (average about 16 years), middle-aged (more than 35), aged (roughly 60) and long-lived (approximately 80). To avoid experimental bias, donors of different ages were randomly spread across the sequencing lanes. Using the same blood draw, the study looked at two additional independent replicas of 1 million unique cDNA reads for two donors, one aged 18 to 30 and the other aged 80 or older.

The approximately 39 donors, aged roughly 6 to 95 years, were systemically healthy Caucasian individuals from Russia. Approximately 11 milliliters of peripheral blood were drawn from each donor into EDTA-treated Vacutainer tubes. PBMCs were isolated by Ficoll-Paque density-gradient centrifugation, with at least 7 million obtained per sample. Trizol reagent was used to extract total RNA from PBMCs, with at least 5 micrograms per sample. For every donor, an aliquot of PBMCs went through flow cytometry to measure the percentages of naive CD45RAhigh/CD27high T cells. The study at large found these results: Compared with the aged group, more naive CD4+ T cells, fewer expanded clones and increased TCR diversity were shown by the long-lived group, suggesting age selection. Conclusive comparison of naive and antigen-experienced compartments was prevented by the profiling of bulk unsorted PBMCs. Donor CMV infection status was unknown, potentially confounding age-related changes in expanded clonotypes. A strong correlation was found between observed TCR beta diversity and the percentage of naive T cells measured by flow cytometry. Observed TCR beta diversity per million T cells fell roughly linearly with age, and a significant reduction was already apparent by age roughly 40. Estimates of total diversity from one million sequenced T cells were regarded as lower bounds and underestimates.

Preparation of the library involved 5' RACE. The sequencer listed for this sample is Illumina HiSeq 2500. The second PCR ran for roughly 7 to 11 cycles and used a J-beta primer mix along with a sample-barcoded 5' primer. A unique molecular identifier was introduced onto each TCR beta cDNA molecule by a template-switch 5' adaptor carrying 12 random nucleotides. Each sample yielded at least 2.5 million CDR3-containing paired-end reads. First-strand cDNA synthesis was performed from all RNA using the Mint cDNA synthesis kit, with priming by a TRBC-specific oligonucleotide. Following uracil-DNA glycosylase treatment, a first 18-cycle PCR with universal primers M1SS and BC2_uni_R was performed on all cDNA. The authors' pipeline ran thus. Normalization of each sample was performed by random selection of 1 million high-quality reads, each carrying a distinct molecular identifier. Reads with shared molecular identifiers were discarded instead of being binned into consensus sequences. MiTCR, run with a Q25 quality threshold and the strictest error-elimination algorithm, handled CDR3 identification, clonotype clustering and error correction. A nonparametric unseen species model using Euler transformation provided a lower-bound estimate of total TCR beta diversity. The public reads were reprocessed in TCRdb via fastp at Q25 and MiXCR, keeping in-frame beta chains. Each record represents a unique CDR3 protein, reported with the most common genes and DNA among its rows. These V and J calls rely on TCRdb rather than the paper's analysis. Present in this sample are roughly 730,000 distinct CDR3 sequences, 56% of which were seen just once. About 26% of the sample belongs to the ten largest clones.

The sample was blood. The sequence was obtained from a man aged 40-49 years in good health.

CDR3 reads: CASSPDQGGTYF. The bases read TGTGCCAGCAGCCCCGATCAGGGGGGTACGTACTTC. The receptor chain draws on TRBV6-5 and TRBJ2-7; matching of 7 bases hints at TRBD1 as the D gene. The cysteine opens and the phenylalanine closes a CDR3 of 12 amino acids. This entry keeps only the CDR3 DNA: 36 bases, framed from base 1. The germline V gene encodes CDR1 MNHEY and CDR2 SVGAGI. V sheds 6 bases and J sheds 12 bases, leaving 18 bases between their ends.